This T cell receptor (beta chain) was observed in a study of T cell repertoires in aging, cancer and after chemotherapy. Whole-study findings and limits: No conclusions about immunological memory after chemotherapy can be drawn from the repertoire data. In healthy donors, age-related TCR diversity loss mainly reflected lost richness.

As regards this clonotype: What it binds is unknown.

Rearranged V-D-J TRB sequences were amplified with a mixed TRB-A/B primer pool. Each CDR3 protein is one row after TCRdb ran MiXCR on the multiplex PCR reads. Here the sample spans roughly 6,300 distinct CDR3 sequences, under 30% being singletons. TCR beta rearrangements were amplified from peripheral blood genomic DNA. The V segment lost 5 bases and the J segment 7 bases; nucleotides outside the gene matches: 12. This CDR3 spans 17 amino acids. This TCR came from a human donor with a blood cancer. The donor label of this sample is uncertain. The sample was blood. The chain joins TRBV12-3 or TRBV12-4 to TRBJ2-2, with 11 bases fitting TRBD1. CDR3 sequence (DNA): TGTGCCAGCAGTGCCCTACCGGGACAGGGGGGTTACGGGGAGCTGTTTTTT. It is translated as CASSALPGQGGYGELFF.